A selection of T cell receptor beta chains follows, all from one sample in a study of blood T cells in healthy people across ages. TCRdb used MiXCR to reprocess the 5' RACE reads, holding one entry per CDR3 protein. The sample records hundreds of thousands of distinct CDR3 sequences, 25% to 30% being singletons. The sample was blood. These receptor sequences come from a woman older than 75 in good health. CDR3s include the opening cysteine and the closing phenylalanine or tryptophan. D genes are given only for firm matches. Clone sizes are given selectively: once, few, many, or a class where the clone is expanded.

v_call: TRBV10-3; j_call: TRBJ2-3; clone_size: few; d_call: TRBD2; cdr3_aa: CAISASSGATDTQYF; cdr3_nt: TGTGCCATCAGTGCCTCTAGCGGAGCCACAGATACGCAGTATTTT
v_call: TRBV28; j_call: TRBJ2-7; clone_size: -; d_call: -; cdr3_aa: CASSETGIAYEQYF; cdr3_nt: TGTGCCAGCAGTGAAACAGGAATCGCCTACGAGCAGTACTTC
v_call: TRBV6-2/TRBV6-3; j_call: TRBJ2-1; clone_size: -; d_call: -; cdr3_aa: CASRQRGVAEQFF; cdr3_nt: TGTGCCAGCAGGCAAAGGGGGGTAGCGGAGCAGTTCTTC
v_call: TRBV11-2; j_call: TRBJ1-2; clone_size: -; d_call: -; cdr3_aa: CASSPRRGGASYGYTF; cdr3_nt: TGTGCCAGCAGCCCGCGGCGGGGCGGGGCCAGCTATGGCTACACCTTC
v_call: TRBV10-3; j_call: TRBJ1-5; clone_size: -; d_call: -; cdr3_aa: CAISESRTEYDQPQHF; cdr3_nt: TGTGCCATCAGTGAGTCCAGGACAGAATATGATCAGCCCCAGCATTTT
v_call: TRBV7-9; j_call: TRBJ2-6; clone_size: many; d_call: TRBD2; cdr3_aa: CASSLVSGGLSGANVLTF; cdr3_nt: TGTGCCAGCAGCTTAGTCAGCGGGGGCTTATCTGGGGCCAACGTCCTGACTTTC
v_call: TRBV7-2; j_call: TRBJ1-2; clone_size: many; d_call: -; cdr3_aa: CASSLRMGPTTGGYTF; cdr3_nt: TGTGCCAGCAGCTTGAGAATGGGACCGACTACGGGTGGCTACACCTTC
v_call: TRBV28; j_call: TRBJ2-7; clone_size: -; d_call: TRBD1; cdr3_aa: CASGDRSGEQYF; cdr3_nt: TGTGCCAGCGGGGACAGGAGCGGCGAGCAGTACTTC
v_call: TRBV18; j_call: TRBJ1-1; clone_size: -; d_call: TRBD1; cdr3_aa: CASSPLTGVNSETFF; cdr3_nt: TGTGCCAGCTCACCACTCACAGGGGTCAACTCCGAAACTTTCTTT
v_call: TRBV20-1; j_call: TRBJ1-1; clone_size: -; d_call: -; cdr3_aa: CSASGRRTEAFF; cdr3_nt: TGCAGTGCTAGCGGGAGGCGTACTGAAGCTTTCTTT
v_call: TRBV29-1; j_call: TRBJ2-7; clone_size: -; d_call: -; cdr3_aa: CSVGQINNNEQYF; cdr3_nt: TGCAGCGTTGGGCAAATTAATAACAATGAGCAGTACTTC
v_call: TRBV7-2; j_call: TRBJ1-1; clone_size: few; d_call: -; cdr3_aa: CASTPLLELNTEAFF; cdr3_nt: TGTGCCAGCACCCCTCTCCTAGAGTTGAACACTGAAGCTTTCTTT
v_call: TRBV3-1; j_call: TRBJ2-1; clone_size: many; d_call: -; cdr3_aa: CASSLRSVALYNEQFF; cdr3_nt: TGTGCCAGCAGCTTAAGATCAGTTGCGTTATACAATGAGCAGTTCTTC
v_call: TRBV27; j_call: TRBJ2-1; clone_size: -; d_call: TRBD2; cdr3_aa: CASSPPSGTSGYNEQFF; cdr3_nt: TGTGCCAGCAGTCCTCCATCCGGGACTAGCGGCTACAATGAGCAGTTCTTC
v_call: TRBV20-1; j_call: TRBJ1-2; clone_size: many; d_call: -; cdr3_aa: CSALGRDYGYTF; cdr3_nt: TGCAGTGCCCTCGGTAGGGACTATGGCTACACCTTC
v_call: TRBV7-9; j_call: TRBJ2-1; clone_size: many; d_call: TRBD1; cdr3_aa: CASSSTGAEQFF; cdr3_nt: TGTGCCAGCAGCTCTACAGGGGCTGAGCAGTTCTTC
v_call: TRBV20-1; j_call: TRBJ2-3; clone_size: many; d_call: -; cdr3_aa: CSATLTASTDTQYF; cdr3_nt: TGCAGTGCTACCCTAACGGCCTCCACAGATACGCAGTATTTT
v_call: TRBV30; j_call: TRBJ1-1; clone_size: -; d_call: TRBD1; cdr3_aa: CACGGGRGRTEAFF; cdr3_nt: TGTGCCTGTGGGGGGGGCAGGGGGCGAACTGAAGCTTTCTTT
v_call: TRBV18; j_call: TRBJ1-5; clone_size: -; d_call: -; cdr3_aa: CASSPGARQPQHF; cdr3_nt: TGTGCCAGCTCCCCCGGGGCTCGGCAGCCCCAGCATTTT
v_call: TRBV7-2; j_call: TRBJ1-2; clone_size: many; d_call: -; cdr3_aa: CATTETNYGYTF; cdr3_nt: TGTGCCACTACAGAGACTAACTATGGCTACACCTTC
v_call: TRBV2; j_call: TRBJ1-2; clone_size: -; d_call: -; cdr3_aa: CASSEIGDGYTF; cdr3_nt: TGTGCCAGCAGTGAAATAGGGGACGGCTACACCTTC
v_call: TRBV5-8; j_call: TRBJ2-5; clone_size: many; d_call: -; cdr3_aa: CASSPPGAGYGETQYF; cdr3_nt: TGTGCCAGCAGCCCCCCCGGGGCAGGGTATGGAGAGACCCAGTACTTC
v_call: TRBV27; j_call: TRBJ2-1; clone_size: many; d_call: -; cdr3_aa: CASTSLVGNEQFF; cdr3_nt: TGTGCCAGCACGTCCCTTGTGGGCAATGAGCAGTTCTTC
v_call: TRBV11-3; j_call: TRBJ2-3; clone_size: many; d_call: -; cdr3_aa: CASSAFGGTDTQYF; cdr3_nt: TGTGCCAGCAGCGCCTTCGGGGGCACAGATACGCAGTATTTT
v_call: TRBV5-6; j_call: TRBJ2-3; clone_size: -; d_call: -; cdr3_aa: CASSVPGTGGGARTDTQYF; cdr3_nt: TGTGCCAGCAGCGTCCCCGGGACAGGCGGGGGGGCGAGAACAGATACGCAGTATTTT
v_call: TRBV20-1; j_call: TRBJ1-2; clone_size: many; d_call: -; cdr3_aa: CSAGVSNYGYTF; cdr3_nt: TGCAGTGCTGGTGTCAGCAACTATGGCTACACCTTC
v_call: TRBV29-1; j_call: TRBJ2-4; clone_size: many; d_call: -; cdr3_aa: CSVAAPMERAKNIQYF; cdr3_nt: TGCAGCGTTGCAGCCCCTATGGAGAGGGCCAAAAACATTCAGTACTTC
v_call: TRBV20-1; j_call: TRBJ2-5; clone_size: many; d_call: TRBD2; cdr3_aa: CSAVTSGGNTQETQYF; cdr3_nt: TGCAGTGCCGTTACTAGCGGGGGTAACACACAAGAGACCCAGTACTTC
v_call: TRBV9; j_call: TRBJ2-3; clone_size: few; d_call: TRBD2; cdr3_aa: CASSPSRDSGGAGTDTQYF; cdr3_nt: TGTGCCAGCAGCCCCTCCCGGGATAGCGGGGGGGCAGGCACAGATACGCAGTATTTT
v_call: TRBV6-5; j_call: TRBJ2-5; clone_size: many; d_call: -; cdr3_aa: CASKDSGRSRETQYF; cdr3_nt: TGTGCCAGCAAGGACTCGGGACGGTCGAGGGAGACCCAGTACTTC
v_call: TRBV6-6; j_call: TRBJ2-5; clone_size: many; d_call: TRBD1; cdr3_aa: CASRPGGETQYF; cdr3_nt: TGTGCCAGCAGACCAGGGGGAGAGACCCAGTACTTC
v_call: TRBV7-9; j_call: TRBJ1-2; clone_size: many; d_call: -; cdr3_aa: CASSLARGFGYTF; cdr3_nt: TGTGCCAGCAGCTTAGCGCGGGGGTTTGGCTACACCTTC
v_call: TRBV7-2; j_call: TRBJ2-3; clone_size: -; d_call: -; cdr3_aa: CASSSDTWTDTQYF; cdr3_nt: TGTGCCAGCAGCTCGGACACGTGGACAGATACGCAGTATTTT
v_call: TRBV5-1; j_call: TRBJ1-6; clone_size: many; d_call: -; cdr3_aa: CASSSGNSPLHF; cdr3_nt: TGCGCCAGCAGCTCGGGGAATTCACCCCTCCACTTT
v_call: TRBV20-1; j_call: TRBJ1-5; clone_size: -; d_call: -; cdr3_aa: CSARGLQGKKQPQHF; cdr3_nt: TGCAGTGCTAGAGGGCTACAGGGTAAGAAACAGCCCCAGCATTTT
v_call: TRBV19; j_call: TRBJ1-2; clone_size: -; d_call: -; cdr3_aa: CASSAQGSYVYGYTF; cdr3_nt: TGTGCCAGTAGTGCTCAGGGCAGCTACGTTTATGGCTACACCTTC
v_call: TRBV2; j_call: TRBJ1-5; clone_size: -; d_call: -; cdr3_aa: CASSEGAGANQPQHF; cdr3_nt: TGTGCCAGCAGTGAAGGGGCAGGAGCTAATCAGCCCCAGCATTTT
v_call: TRBV10-3; j_call: TRBJ2-7; clone_size: -; d_call: -; cdr3_aa: CAISSGTTDYEQYF; cdr3_nt: TGTGCCATCAGCTCCGGGACAACAGACTACGAGCAGTACTTC
v_call: TRBV28; j_call: TRBJ1-1; clone_size: many; d_call: -; cdr3_aa: CASSGPMVTEAFF; cdr3_nt: TGTGCCAGCAGCGGACCGATGGTCACTGAAGCTTTCTTT
v_call: TRBV28; j_call: TRBJ1-5; clone_size: -; d_call: -; cdr3_aa: CASSLLGPYRPQHF; cdr3_nt: TGTGCCAGCAGTTTGTTAGGGCCCTATCGGCCCCAGCATTTT
v_call: TRBV20-1; j_call: TRBJ2-3; clone_size: -; d_call: -; cdr3_aa: CSASVNRGGTDTQYF; cdr3_nt: TGCAGTGCCAGCGTTAACAGGGGAGGGACAGATACGCAGTATTTT
v_call: TRBV5-1; j_call: TRBJ2-3; clone_size: few; d_call: TRBD2; cdr3_aa: CASSLAPLAGPSTDTQYF; cdr3_nt: TGCGCCAGCAGCTTGGCCCCACTAGCGGGACCCAGCACAGATACGCAGTATTTT
v_call: TRBV28; j_call: TRBJ2-1; clone_size: -; d_call: TRBD1; cdr3_aa: CASIQGARVDEQLF; cdr3_nt: TGTGCCAGCATACAGGGGGCGCGGGTTGATGAGCAGTTATTC
v_call: TRBV10-3; j_call: TRBJ2-7; clone_size: few; d_call: -; cdr3_aa: CAISESRSQVNEQYF; cdr3_nt: TGTGCCATCAGTGAGTCTAGAAGTCAGGTCAATGAGCAGTACTTC
v_call: TRBV7-2; j_call: TRBJ1-6; clone_size: many; d_call: TRBD1; cdr3_aa: CASSLARGDNSPLHF; cdr3_nt: TGTGCCAGCAGCTTAGCCAGGGGGGATAATTCACCCCTCCACTTT
v_call: TRBV3-1; j_call: TRBJ1-6; clone_size: -; d_call: TRBD1; cdr3_aa: CASTGVSYNSPLHF; cdr3_nt: TGTGCCAGTACAGGGGTTTCCTATAATTCACCCCTCCACTTT
v_call: TRBV5-1; j_call: TRBJ2-1; clone_size: many; d_call: -; cdr3_aa: CASSWGGAGPRRFF; cdr3_nt: TGCGCCAGCAGCTGGGGGGGCGCGGGGCCGCGGAGGTTCTTC
v_call: TRBV12-3/TRBV12-4; j_call: TRBJ1-5; clone_size: once; d_call: -; cdr3_aa: CASSLWDGLNQPQHF; cdr3_nt: TGTGCCAGCAGTTTGTGGGATGGACTCAATCAGCCCCAGCATTTT
v_call: TRBV2; j_call: TRBJ1-4; clone_size: few; d_call: -; cdr3_aa: CASTPGRSNEKLFF; cdr3_nt: TGTGCCAGCACCCCGGGGAGGTCTAATGAAAAACTGTTTTTT
v_call: TRBV7-2; j_call: TRBJ1-6; clone_size: many; d_call: -; cdr3_aa: CASSSAPNSPLHF; cdr3_nt: TGTGCCAGCAGCTCGGCCCCTAATTCACCCCTCCACTTT
v_call: TRBV6-1; j_call: TRBJ2-3; clone_size: many; d_call: TRBD2; cdr3_aa: CASSEDLLAGSRTDTQYF; cdr3_nt: TGTGCCAGCAGTGAAGACTTACTAGCGGGGAGCCGCACAGATACGCAGTATTTT
v_call: TRBV6-1; j_call: TRBJ1-5; clone_size: -; d_call: -; cdr3_aa: CASRYNSNQPQHF; cdr3_nt: TGTGCCAGCAGGTATAATAGCAATCAGCCCCAGCATTTT
v_call: TRBV12-3/TRBV12-4; j_call: TRBJ1-3; clone_size: -; d_call: -; cdr3_aa: CASSPSASRGNTIYF; cdr3_nt: TGTGCCAGCAGTCCTAGCGCCTCCCGGGGGAACACCATATATTTT
v_call: TRBV7-2; j_call: TRBJ1-4; clone_size: -; d_call: -; cdr3_aa: CASSLRGGNFATNEKLFF; cdr3_nt: TGTGCCAGCAGCTTGCGGGGAGGGAATTTTGCAACTAATGAAAAACTGTTTTTT